This record covers a single T cell receptor (beta chain). Antigen unknown. Both iRepertoire HTBI primers and Arm-PCR of CDR3 regions were used to build the TCR beta libraries. TCRdb re-called the multiplex PCR reads with MiXCR, one entry per CDR3 protein. Of some 560,000 distinct CDR3 sequences listed, roughly 16% are singletons. Time point denoted: newly diagnosed GD, antithyroid drugs for less than 3 months. With RNA extracted from PBMCs as input, the TCR library was made. The patients included were those that came from an endocrinology department in Xi'an, China. The entry originates in a study of regulatory T cells in long-lasting Graves disease. Germline CDR1 reads MGHRA; CDR2 reads YSYEKL. This CDR3 spans 13 amino acids. V lost 4 bases and J lost 17; bases outside the gene matches: 8. Study-wide results and limits: TCR diversity was lower in persistent than newly diagnosed Graves' disease.

The sample also formed part of further work on T cells in Graves' hyperthyroidism and ophthalmopathy. That source notes: Researchers barred patients who had uncontrolled infection, other autoimmune disease, pregnancy or lactation. A set of HTBI primers served as the primers for a first-round RT-PCR of the TCR CDR3.

This sequence joins TRBV4-1 and TRBJ1-4, with 12 bases aligning to TRBD1. The source material was peripheral blood mononuclear cells (PBMCs), sampled at new diagnosis, from a patient treated with antithyroid drugs. The receptor was derived from a woman aged 40 to 65 with Graves disease. This CDR3 is CASSPGQGAVGFF. DNA for the CDR3: TGCGCCAGCAGCCCGGGACAGGGGGCCGTGGGTTTTTTT.